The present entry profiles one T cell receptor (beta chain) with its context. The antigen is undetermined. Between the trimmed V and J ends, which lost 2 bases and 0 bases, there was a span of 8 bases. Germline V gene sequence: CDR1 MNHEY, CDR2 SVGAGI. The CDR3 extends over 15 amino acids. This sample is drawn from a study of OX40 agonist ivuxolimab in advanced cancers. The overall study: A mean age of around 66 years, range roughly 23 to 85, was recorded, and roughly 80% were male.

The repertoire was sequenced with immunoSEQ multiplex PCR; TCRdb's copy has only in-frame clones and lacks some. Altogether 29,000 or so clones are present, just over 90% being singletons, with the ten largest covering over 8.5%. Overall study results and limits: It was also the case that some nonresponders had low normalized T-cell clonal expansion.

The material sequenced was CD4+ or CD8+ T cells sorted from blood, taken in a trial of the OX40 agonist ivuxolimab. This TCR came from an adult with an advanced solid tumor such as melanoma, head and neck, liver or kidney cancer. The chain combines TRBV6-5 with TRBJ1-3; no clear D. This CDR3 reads CASSYDESSGNTIYF. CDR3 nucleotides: TGTGCCAGCAGTTACGACGAAAGCTCTGGAAACACCATATATTTT.